This T cell receptor beta chain emerged from a study of neoadjuvant anti-PD-1 for oral cavity cancer. Notes on the study in general: Post-nivolumab, blood T cell clonality was significantly elevated in non-responders.

PBMC libraries mostly used about 500 ng of input genomic DNA, with six replicates per sample. Using immunoSEQ multiplex PCR, the repertoire was profiled, and TCRdb retains in-frame clones only, with some absent. The sample gives tens of thousands of clones, approximately 79% of which show up once; 2.6% is in the top ten. Germline V CDR1 and CDR2: SNHLY, FYNNEI. This CDR3 contains 14 residues. The V gene end was trimmed by 4 bases and the J gene end by 3 bases; junction bases not matched to a gene: 4. Remarks on this clone: Its antigen is not identified.

This specimen consisted of PBMCs, obtained before nivolumab (anti-PD-1) treatment. The chain employs TRBV2 and TRBJ2-7; TRBD1 matches at 9 bases. The clonotype originates from a person between 40 and 80 years old with oral cavity squamous cell carcinoma. CDR3: CASSGETGGYEQYF. As DNA, the CDR3 is TGTGCCAGCAGTGGAGAGACAGGGGGCTACGAGCAGTACTTC.